The next 13 T cell receptor beta chains were all read from a single sample in a study. Tregs were sorted as CD4+CD25+CD127-/low cells. A single record per CDR3 protein comes from TCRdb applying MiXCR to the 5' RACE reads. The sample shows around 34,000 distinct CDR3 sequences, more than 20% of them seen only once. The sample consisted of tumor-infiltrating Tregs sorted from the breast tumor. The receptors were sampled from a female donor with breast cancer.

In this sample, this clonotype turned up many times. The chain joins TRBV5-1 to TRBJ1-1; D call uncertain. The CDR3 has 14 amino acids. Germline CDR1 SGHRS, CDR2 YFSETQ. The V and J ends lost 0 bases and 2 bases respectively, with 8 bases between them. Here the CDR3 reads CASSLGVPNTEAFF. CDR3 coding DNA: TGCGCCAGCAGCTTGGGGGTCCCAAACACTGAAGCTTTCTTT.

The rearrangement joins TRBV20-1 to TRBJ2-1; D is unresolved. The CDR3 consists of 16 residues. From germline, CDR1 is DFQATT and CDR2 SNEGSKA (reference sequence). Trimming cost V 0 bases and J 4 bases, with 16 bases left between them. The chain's CDR3 is CSARDRLTRLYNEQFF. The CDR3 DNA follows: TGCAGTGCTAGAGATCGGCTGACGCGACTGTACAATGAGCAGTTCTTC.

Ten or more counts support this clonotype. The rearrangement links TRBV15 to TRBJ2-2; D is unresolved. The CDR3 is made up of 15 amino acids. Trimming took off 2 bases at V and 6 bases at J, with 13 bases between the two ends. The germline V gene has CDR1 LNHNV and CDR2 YYDKDF (reference sequence). The CDR3 DNA reads TGTGCCACCAGCAGATTTCGAGCTAAACCCGGGGAGCTGTTTTTT. This gives the protein CATSRFRAKPGELFF.

Of note for this clonotype: This clone may be a read error of a much larger clone one base away. The chain couples TRBV24-1 to TRBJ2-1; 8 nucleotides line up with TRBD2. Germline CDR1 reads KGHDR; CDR2 reads SFDVKD. The CDR3 spans 15 residues. J gave up 7 bases and V 12 bases, and 16 bases lay outside the gene matches. For the CDR3, the DNA is TGTGCCGCAGGCCCCCCGGGGAGCGGGAGAAATGAGCAGTTCTTC. Its protein product is CAAGPPGSGRNEQFF.

This clonotype was observed a handful of times. The chain has TRBV3-1 and TRBJ2-7; D is unclear. Trimming took 0 bases from V and 2 from J, leaving 8 bases between them. The CDR3 runs to 14 residues. The germline V gene has CDR1 LGHDT and CDR2 YNNKEL (reference sequence). The DNA for the CDR3 is TGTGCCAGCAGCCAAGATGGGCAGCCCTACGAGCAGTACTTC. It translates to CASSQDGQPYEQYF.

This clonotype came up a few times. One base away lies a much larger clone, so this may be a sequencing read error. This CDR3 is missing its conserved last phenylalanine or tryptophan, likely due to a read error. V and J are TRBV6-1 and TRBJ1-1, with D perhaps matching TRBD1 (6 bases). The V and J ends lost 6 bases and 9 bases respectively, with 17 bases between them. The CDR3 length is 13 residues. CDR1 is MNHNS, CDR2 SASEGT, per germline. The CDR3 DNA follows: TGTGCCAGCAGGATCTCAGGGGAATCCCAAGCTTTCTCT. The encoded protein is CASRISGESQAFS.

The table lists this clonotype with a few counts. This rearrangement joins TRBV20-1 to TRBJ1-1; D unclear. Between the trimmed V and J ends, which lost 6 bases and 4 bases, there was a span of 15 bases. Per the germline V gene, CDR1 is DFQATT and CDR2 is SNEGSKA (reference sequence). The CDR3 consists of 13 residues. The CDR3 sequence is CSAATAGVTEAFF. The DNA for the CDR3 is TGCAGTGCGGCAACGGCGGGCGTCACTGAAGCTTTCTTT.

This clonotype was observed a few times. This sequence joins TRBV5-6 and TRBJ2-1; weak D call: TRBD2 (6 bases). Germline V gene lookup returns CDR1 SGHDT and CDR2 YYEEEE. Trimming removed 3 bases at V and 5 bases at J, with 15 bases between. The length of the CDR3 is 15 residues. As DNA, the CDR3 is TGTGCCAGCAGCTGGACGGGACTCCCACACAATGAGCAGTTCTTC. Residues: CASSWTGLPHNEQFF.

Points on this clonotype: The junction and the germline gene differ at one end; a read error may be behind it. The gene calls are TRBV10-3 and TRBJ2-6, with D perhaps assigned TRBD1 or TRBD2 (5 bases each). The germline gives CDR1 ENHRY, CDR2 SYGVKD. The CDR3 contains 16 residues. CDR3 region: CAISESIGSGANVQTF. The CDR3 bases are TGTGCCATCAGTGAGTCTATAGGGTCCGGGGCCAACGTCCAGACTTTC.

For this clonotype: A much bigger clone sits one base away, suggesting this may be a read error. The chain combines TRBV5-1 with TRBJ1-3; D unresolved. Germline V CDR1 and CDR2: SGHRS, YFSETQ. The CDR3 runs to 13 residues. The germline V and J ends were trimmed by 3 bases and 0 bases, with 4 bases remaining between them. The CDR3 here is CASSSSSGNTIYF. Here the CDR3 DNA reads TGCGCCAGCAGCTCCTCCTCTGGAAACACCATATATTTT.

This clonotype was counted ten times or more. The chain links TRBV10-3 to TRBJ2-1; TRBD1 aligns across 8 bases. CDR1 is ENHRY, CDR2 SYGVKD, per germline. The ends lost 0 bases at V and 5 bases at J; junction bases unmatched: 6. This CDR3 spans 16 amino acids. The CDR3: CAISESGQVVNNEQFF. As DNA, the CDR3 is TGTGCCATCAGTGAGTCGGGACAGGTTGTTAACAATGAGCAGTTCTTC.

The rearrangement uses TRBV6-1 and TRBJ1-3, with D perhaps matching TRBD1 (5 bases). Germline V gene sequence: CDR1 MNHNS, CDR2 SASEGT. Trimming shortened V by 0 bases and J by 2 bases, and 14 bases separated the two germline ends. The CDR3 is 17 amino acids. The CDR3, as DNA: TGTGCCAGCAGTGAAGCTGGGGGGGTCGGCGCTGGAAACACCATATATTTT. Translating gives CASSEAGGVGAGNTIYF.

This clonotype was detected many times. The chain joins TRBV6-5 to TRBJ2-7; TRBD1 is a possible D gene (5 bases). The ends were cut back, 7 bases at V and 3 bases at J, with 16 bases in the middle. The CDR3 has 14 residues. Germline V gene lookup returns CDR1 MNHEY and CDR2 SVGAGI. The CDR3 DNA reads as TGTGCCAGCATCCCGACAGCCAACCTCTACGAGCAGTACTTC. Residues: CASIPTANLYEQYF.